This T cell receptor (beta chain) was sequenced during a study of beta chain features in type 1 diabetes. Study at large: The samples had about 100,000,000 sorted cells examined in all.

V lost 1 base, J lost 8 bases, and 15 bases lay in between. CDR3 length: 15 amino acids. Germline loops: CDR1 SGHTA, CDR2 FQGNSA. This clone came up a few times. What it binds is unknown. General observations from the study: The cDNA sequencing approach could over-represent high-TCR-expressing cells. A greater similarity of naive, central memory and Treg TCRB repertoires was seen among patients than among healthy donors. Amplification by PCR could prefer shorter templates, with the same effect in patients and controls.

Investigators reverse transcribed all isolated RNA, so they sequenced expressed TCRB transcripts. Sequencing was performed with immunoSEQ multiplex PCR; in TCRdb, only in-frame clones are kept and a portion is missing. The sample shows fewer than 400,000 clones, 7.5% to 9% of them seen only once. The chain uses TRBV7-2 and TRBJ2-1, with a possible D match to TRBD1 (5 bases). The origin of this receptor is a young woman in good health. Sequenced material: central memory CD4+ T cells from blood. CDR3 bases: TGTGCCAGCAGCTTAGTACGGCAGGACATAGATGAGCAGTTCTTC. Translating gives CASSLVRQDIDEQFF.